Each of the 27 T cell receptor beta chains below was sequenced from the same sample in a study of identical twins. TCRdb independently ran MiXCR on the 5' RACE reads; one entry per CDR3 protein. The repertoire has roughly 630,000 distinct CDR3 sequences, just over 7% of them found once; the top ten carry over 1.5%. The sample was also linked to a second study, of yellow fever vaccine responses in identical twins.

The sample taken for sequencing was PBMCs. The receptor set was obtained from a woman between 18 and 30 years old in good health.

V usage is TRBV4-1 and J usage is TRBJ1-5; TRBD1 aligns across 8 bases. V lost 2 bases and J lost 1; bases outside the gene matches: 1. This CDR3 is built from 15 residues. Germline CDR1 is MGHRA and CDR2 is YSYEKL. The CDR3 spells CASSQQGASNQPQHF. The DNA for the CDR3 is TGCGCCAGCAGCCAACAGGGGGCGAGCAATCAGCCCCAGCATTTT.

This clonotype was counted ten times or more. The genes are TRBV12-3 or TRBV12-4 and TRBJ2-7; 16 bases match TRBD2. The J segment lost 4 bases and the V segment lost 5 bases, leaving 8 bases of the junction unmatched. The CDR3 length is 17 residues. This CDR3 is CASSKPGLAGGLYEQYF. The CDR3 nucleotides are TGTGCCAGCAGTAAACCGGGACTAGCGGGAGGGCTTTACGAGCAGTACTTC.

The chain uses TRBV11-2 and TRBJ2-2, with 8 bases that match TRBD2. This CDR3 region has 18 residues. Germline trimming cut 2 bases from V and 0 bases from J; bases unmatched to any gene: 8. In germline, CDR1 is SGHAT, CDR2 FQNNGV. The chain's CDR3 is CASSLHAGGFANTGELFF. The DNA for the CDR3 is TGTGCCAGCAGCTTACATGCGGGGGGATTCGCGAACACCGGGGAGCTGTTTTTT.

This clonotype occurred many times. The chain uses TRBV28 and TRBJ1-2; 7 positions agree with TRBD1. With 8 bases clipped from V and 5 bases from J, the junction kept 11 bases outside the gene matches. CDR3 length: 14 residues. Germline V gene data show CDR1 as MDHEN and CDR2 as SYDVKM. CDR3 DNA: TGTGCCAGCCGTCCGGGACAGCGACATTATGGCTACACCTTC. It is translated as CASRPGQRHYGYTF.

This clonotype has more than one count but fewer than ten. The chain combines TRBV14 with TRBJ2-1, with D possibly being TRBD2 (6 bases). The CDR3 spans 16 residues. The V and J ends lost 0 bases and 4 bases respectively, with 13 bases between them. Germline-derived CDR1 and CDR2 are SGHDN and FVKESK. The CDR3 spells CASSQETIRGYNEQFF. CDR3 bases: TGTGCCAGCAGCCAAGAGACCATCCGGGGGTACAATGAGCAGTTCTTC.

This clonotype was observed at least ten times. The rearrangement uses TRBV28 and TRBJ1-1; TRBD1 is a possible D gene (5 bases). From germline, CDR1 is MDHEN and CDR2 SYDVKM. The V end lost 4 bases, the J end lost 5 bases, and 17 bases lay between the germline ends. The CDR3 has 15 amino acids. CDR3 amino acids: CASSSGPGGRTEAFF. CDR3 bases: TGTGCCAGCAGTTCCGGACCCGGGGGACGGACTGAAGCTTTCTTT.

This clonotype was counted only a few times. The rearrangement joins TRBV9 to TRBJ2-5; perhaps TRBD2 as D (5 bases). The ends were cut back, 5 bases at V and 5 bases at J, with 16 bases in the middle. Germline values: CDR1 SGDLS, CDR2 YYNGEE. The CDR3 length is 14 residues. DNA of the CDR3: TGTGCCAGCAGTCGTAATTTGAGGGCGGAGACCCAGTACTTC. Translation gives CASSRNLRAETQYF.

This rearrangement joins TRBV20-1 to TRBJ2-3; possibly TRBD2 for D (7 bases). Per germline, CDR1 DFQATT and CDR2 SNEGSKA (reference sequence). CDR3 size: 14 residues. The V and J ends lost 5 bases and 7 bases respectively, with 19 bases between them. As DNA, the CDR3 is TGCAGTGCTGGTGGAGGGGGGGACGGGTATACGCAGTATTTT. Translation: CSAGGGGDGYTQYF.

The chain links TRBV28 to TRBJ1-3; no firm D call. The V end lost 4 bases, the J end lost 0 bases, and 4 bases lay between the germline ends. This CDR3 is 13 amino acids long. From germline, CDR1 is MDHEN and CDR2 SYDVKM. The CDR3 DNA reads TGTGCCAGCAGTTGGCACTCTGGAAACACCATATATTTT. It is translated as CASSWHSGNTIYF.

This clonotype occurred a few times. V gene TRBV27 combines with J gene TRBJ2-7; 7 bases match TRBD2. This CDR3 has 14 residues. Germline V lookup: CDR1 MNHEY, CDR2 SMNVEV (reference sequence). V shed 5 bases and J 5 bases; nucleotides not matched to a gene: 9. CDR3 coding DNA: TGTGCCAGCAGTCCCGGACTAGTCGGAAACGAGCAGTACGTC. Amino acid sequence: CASSPGLVGNEQYV.

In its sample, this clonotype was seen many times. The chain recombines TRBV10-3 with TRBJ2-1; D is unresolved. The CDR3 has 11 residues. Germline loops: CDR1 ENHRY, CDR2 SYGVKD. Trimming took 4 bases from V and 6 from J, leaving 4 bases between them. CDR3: CAISGSNEQFF. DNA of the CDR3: TGTGCCATCAGTGGGAGCAATGAGCAGTTCTTC.

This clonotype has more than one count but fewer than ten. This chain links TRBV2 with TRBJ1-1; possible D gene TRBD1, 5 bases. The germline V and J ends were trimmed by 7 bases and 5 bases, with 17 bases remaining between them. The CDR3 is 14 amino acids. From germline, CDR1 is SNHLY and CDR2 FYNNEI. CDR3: CASTVGTSATEAFF. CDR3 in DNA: TGTGCCAGCACCGTCGGGACCTCCGCGACTGAAGCTTTCTTT.

Here the CDR3 DNA reads TGTGCCAGCAGTTACGACGGTCCTTACACCGGGGAGCTGTTTTTT. Amino acids: CASSYDGPYTGELFF. The chain couples TRBV6-5 to TRBJ2-2; no clear D gene. This CDR3 region has 15 residues. Germline V CDR1 and CDR2: MNHEY, SVGAGI. The V end lost 2 bases, the J end lost 3 bases, and 10 bases lay between the germline ends.

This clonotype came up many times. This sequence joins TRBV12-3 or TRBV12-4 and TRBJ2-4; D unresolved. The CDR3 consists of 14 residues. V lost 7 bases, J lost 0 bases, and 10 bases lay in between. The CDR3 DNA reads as TGTGCCAGCAAGCTCTACCTAGCCAAAAACATTCAGTACTTC. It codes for CASKLYLAKNIQYF.

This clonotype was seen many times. This chain's CDR3 is CASSSLGLYGDTQYF. The CDR3 coding sequence is TGTGCCAGCAGCAGCCTCGGGTTGTACGGAGATACGCAGTATTTT. The chain couples TRBV11-2 to TRBJ2-3, with D unresolved. CDR1 is SGHAT, CDR2 FQNNGV, per germline. The CDR3 is made up of 15 amino acids. Trimming cost V 5 bases and J 5 bases, with 17 bases left between them. The entire variable domain, with the rest obtained from reference TRBV11-2 and TRBJ2-3, is as follows: EAGVAQSPRYKIIEKRQSVAFWCNPISGHATLYWYQQILGQGPKLLIQFQNNGVVDDSQLPKDRFSAERLKGVDSTLKIQPAKLEDSAVYLCASSSLGLYGDTQYFGPGTRLTVL.

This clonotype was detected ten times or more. CDR3 in amino acids: CASSLAGLSGELFF. The CDR3, as DNA: TGTGCCAGCAGCTTGGCGGGGTTGAGCGGGGAGCTGTTTTTT. The V gene is TRBV11-2, the J gene TRBJ2-2; a weak D match, TRBD2 (6 bases). CDR3 length: 14 amino acids. Germline V gene data show CDR1 as SGHAT and CDR2 as FQNNGV. The V end was cut by 3 bases, the J end by 7 bases, with 12 bases between.

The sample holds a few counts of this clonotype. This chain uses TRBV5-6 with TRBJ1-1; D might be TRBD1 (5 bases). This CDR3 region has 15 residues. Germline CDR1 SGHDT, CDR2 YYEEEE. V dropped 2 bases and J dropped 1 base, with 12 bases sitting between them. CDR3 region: CASSLAPTANTEAFF. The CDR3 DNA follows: TGTGCCAGCAGCTTAGCGCCGACAGCGAACACTGAAGCTTTCTTT.

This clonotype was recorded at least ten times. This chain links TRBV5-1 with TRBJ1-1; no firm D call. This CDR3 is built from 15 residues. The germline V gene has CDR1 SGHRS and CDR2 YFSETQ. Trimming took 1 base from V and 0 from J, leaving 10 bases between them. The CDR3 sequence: CASSLSGTVNTEAFF. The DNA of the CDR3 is TGCGCCAGCAGCTTGTCGGGCACAGTGAACACTGAAGCTTTCTTT.

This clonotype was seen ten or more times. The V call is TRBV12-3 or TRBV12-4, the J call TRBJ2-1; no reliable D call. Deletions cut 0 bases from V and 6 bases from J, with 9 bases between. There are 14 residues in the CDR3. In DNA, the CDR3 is TGTGCCAGCAGTTTAGCTGGTCTGATCAATGAGCAGTTCTTC. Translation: CASSLAGLINEQFF.

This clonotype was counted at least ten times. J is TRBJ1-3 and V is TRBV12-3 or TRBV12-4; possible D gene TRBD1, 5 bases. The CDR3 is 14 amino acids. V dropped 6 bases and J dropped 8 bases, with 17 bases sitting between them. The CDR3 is CASSPADTGYTIYF. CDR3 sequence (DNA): TGTGCCAGCAGCCCAGCGGACACCGGCTACACCATATATTTT.

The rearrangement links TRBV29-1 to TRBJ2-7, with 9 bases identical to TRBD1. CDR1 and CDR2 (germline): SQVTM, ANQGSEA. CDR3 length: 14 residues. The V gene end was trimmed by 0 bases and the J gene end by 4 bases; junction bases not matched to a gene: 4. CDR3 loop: CSVEDQGQGYEQYF. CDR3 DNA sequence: TGCAGCGTTGAAGATCAGGGACAGGGTTACGAGCAGTACTTC.

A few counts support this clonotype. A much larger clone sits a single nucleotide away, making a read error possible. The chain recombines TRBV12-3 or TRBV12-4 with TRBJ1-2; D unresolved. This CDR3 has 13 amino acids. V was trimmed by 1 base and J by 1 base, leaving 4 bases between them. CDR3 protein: CASSLGDNYGYTF. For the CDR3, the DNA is TGTGCCAGCAGTTTAGGGGATAACTATGGCTACACCTTC.

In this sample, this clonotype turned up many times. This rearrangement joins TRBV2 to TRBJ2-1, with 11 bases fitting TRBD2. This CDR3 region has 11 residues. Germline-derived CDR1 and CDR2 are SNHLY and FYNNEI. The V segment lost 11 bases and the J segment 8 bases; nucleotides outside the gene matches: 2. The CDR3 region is CAGGLADEQFF. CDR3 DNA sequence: TGTGCCGGGGGACTAGCGGATGAGCAGTTCTTC.

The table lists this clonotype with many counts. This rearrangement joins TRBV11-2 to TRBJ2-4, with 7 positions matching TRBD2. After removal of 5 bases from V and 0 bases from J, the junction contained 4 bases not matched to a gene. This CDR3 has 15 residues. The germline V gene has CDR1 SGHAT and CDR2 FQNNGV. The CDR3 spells CASSPAGEAKNIQYF. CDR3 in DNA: TGTGCCAGCAGCCCTGCGGGGGAAGCCAAAAACATTCAGTACTTC.

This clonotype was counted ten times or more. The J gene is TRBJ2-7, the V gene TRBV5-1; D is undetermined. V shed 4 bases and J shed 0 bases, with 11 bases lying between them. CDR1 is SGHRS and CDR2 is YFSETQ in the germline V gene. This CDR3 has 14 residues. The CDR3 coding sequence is TGCGCCAGCAGCCCACTTCCGAGCTCCTACGAGCAGTACTTC. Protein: CASSPLPSSYEQYF.

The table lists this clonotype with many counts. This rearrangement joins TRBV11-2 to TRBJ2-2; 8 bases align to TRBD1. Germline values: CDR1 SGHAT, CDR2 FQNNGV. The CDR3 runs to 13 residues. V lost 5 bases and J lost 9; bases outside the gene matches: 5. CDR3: CASSTRQGRELFF. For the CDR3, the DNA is TGTGCCAGCAGCACCCGACAGGGGCGGGAGCTGTTTTTT. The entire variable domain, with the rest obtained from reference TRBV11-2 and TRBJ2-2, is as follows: EAGVAQSPRYKIIEKRQSVAFWCNPISGHATLYWYQQILGQGPKLLIQFQNNGVVDDSQLPKDRFSAERLKGVDSTLKIQPAKLEDSAVYLCASSTRQGRELFFGEGSRLTVL.

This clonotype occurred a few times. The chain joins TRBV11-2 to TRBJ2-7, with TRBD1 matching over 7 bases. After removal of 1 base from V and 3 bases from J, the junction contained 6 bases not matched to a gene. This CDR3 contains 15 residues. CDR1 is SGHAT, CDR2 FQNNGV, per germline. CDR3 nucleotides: TGTGCCAGCAGCTTAGGGGCGTCAGGGGGCTACGAGCAGTACGTC. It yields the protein CASSLGASGGYEQYV.